This TCR beta chain is from a study of blood T cell repertoires in COVID-19. Looking at the study overall: From the United States, Italy and Spain came samples of acute and convalescent COVID-19. T cells, B-cell-depleted T cells, or PBMCs provided the cDNA or gDNA that served as material.

Residents of 24 US areas, aged about 18 to 95 years, made up the participants. Cohort 3 donors were reported recovered after two negative PCRs, clearance, or symptom resolution. Profiled with immunoSEQ multiplex PCR; TCRdb holds only in-frame clones, not every one. This table holds 120,000 to 150,000 clones, around 85% found once. This CDR3 comprises 13 residues. V was cut by 0 bases and J by 6 bases, with 11 bases left in between. Germline CDR1 GTSNPN, CDR2 SVGIG (reference sequence). Sequencing used PBMCs or T cells enriched from blood (not recorded which). This receptor was identified in a woman in her thirties or forties who had recovered from COVID-19. This chain connects TRBV30 to TRBJ1-2, with D perhaps matching TRBD1 (6 bases). The CDR3 here is CAWSVHGGDGYTF. Written as DNA, the CDR3 is TGTGCCTGGAGTGTACATGGGGGCGATGGCTACACCTTC.